Sequencing of this T cell receptor (beta chain) was carried out in a study of CD8 T cells in ankylosing spondylitis. MiXCR, run by TCRdb on the 5' RACE reads, gives a single entry per CDR3 protein. Of 150,000 to 200,000 distinct CDR3 sequences in the sample, 10% to 15% were seen once. The study's findings and limits: The disease-linked clones had a CD8+ phenotype and low blood frequencies. Disease-linked clones reportedly concentrated significantly in matched ankylosing spondylitis synovial fluid.

This clonotype appeared many times. Antigen unknown. Trimming removed 3 bases at V and 4 bases at J, with 15 bases between. This CDR3 has 15 residues. Germline V gives CDR1 MGHRA, CDR2 YSYEKL. Source material: blood, either unsorted or a sorted T cell fraction (not recorded which). The sequence was collected from a female donor with ankylosing spondylitis or in good health (not recorded which). The chain combines TRBV4-1 with TRBJ1-1, with D tentatively TRBD1 (6 bases). The CDR3: CASSQVHGGATEAFF. CDR3 coding DNA: TGCGCCAGCAGCCAGGTCCATGGGGGGGCCACTGAAGCTTTCTTT.